The source of this TCR beta chain is a study of cytomegalovirus exposure and HLA in healthy donors. Overall study results and limits: Under in vitro conditions, a few CMV-associated chains were confirmed as specific for CMV antigens. Data from an earlier analysis indicated that most TCR beta V segments were productive either about 87% or about 30% of the time. Later genetic work tied a missense DCLRE1C variant to beta-chain V and J trimming.

This clone was recorded once. As yet, its antigen is unknown. A multiplex PCR was run with 60 Vbeta primers and 13 Jbeta primers. Using immunoSEQ multiplex PCR, the repertoire was profiled, and TCRdb retains in-frame clones only, with some absent. The sample has 130,000 to 150,000 clones; roughly 85% are singletons. The germline V gene has CDR1 SGHNT and CDR2 YENEEA. The CDR3 covers 15 residues. The V segment lost 4 bases and the J segment 9 bases; nucleotides outside the gene matches: 4. Sequenced sample: PBMCs. V is TRBV11-3 and J is TRBJ2-1; 15 nucleotides agree with TRBD2. The TCR sequence derives from a woman in her thirties in good health and CMV-seronegative. The CDR3 DNA follows: TGTGCCAGCAGCTCGGGACTAGCGGGGGGAGGTGAGCAGTTCTTC. Its protein product is CASSSGLAGGGEQFF.